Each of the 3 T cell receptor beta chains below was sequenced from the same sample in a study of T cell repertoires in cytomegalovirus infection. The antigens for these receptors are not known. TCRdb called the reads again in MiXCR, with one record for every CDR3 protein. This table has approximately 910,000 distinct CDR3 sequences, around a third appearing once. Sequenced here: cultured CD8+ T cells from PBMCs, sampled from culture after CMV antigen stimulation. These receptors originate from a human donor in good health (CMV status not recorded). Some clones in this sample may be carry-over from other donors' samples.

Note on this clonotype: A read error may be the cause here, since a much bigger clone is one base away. The CDR3 is CVSRPEGGEGYTF. CDR3 nucleotides: TGTGTCAGCAGACCCGAGGGGGGCGAGGGCTACACCTTC. The rearrangement uses TRBV7-2 and TRBJ1-2, with a tentative D call TRBD1 (6 bases). The V gene's germline CDR1 is SGHTA and CDR2 FQGNSA. This CDR3 spans 13 amino acids.

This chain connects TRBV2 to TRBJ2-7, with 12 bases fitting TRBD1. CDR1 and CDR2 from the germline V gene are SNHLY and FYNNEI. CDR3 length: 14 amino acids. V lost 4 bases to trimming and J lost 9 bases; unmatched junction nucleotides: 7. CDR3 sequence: CASSGGTGGRMQYF. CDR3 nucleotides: TGTGCCAGCAGTGGTGGGACAGGGGGCCGGATGCAGTACTTC.

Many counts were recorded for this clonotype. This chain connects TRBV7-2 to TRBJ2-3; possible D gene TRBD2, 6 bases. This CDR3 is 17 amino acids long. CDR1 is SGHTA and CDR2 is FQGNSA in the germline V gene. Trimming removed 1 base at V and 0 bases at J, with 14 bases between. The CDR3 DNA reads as TGTGCCAGCAGCTTAGAGACAGCGGGCCTTAGCACAGATACGCAGTATTTT. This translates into CASSLETAGLSTDTQYF.